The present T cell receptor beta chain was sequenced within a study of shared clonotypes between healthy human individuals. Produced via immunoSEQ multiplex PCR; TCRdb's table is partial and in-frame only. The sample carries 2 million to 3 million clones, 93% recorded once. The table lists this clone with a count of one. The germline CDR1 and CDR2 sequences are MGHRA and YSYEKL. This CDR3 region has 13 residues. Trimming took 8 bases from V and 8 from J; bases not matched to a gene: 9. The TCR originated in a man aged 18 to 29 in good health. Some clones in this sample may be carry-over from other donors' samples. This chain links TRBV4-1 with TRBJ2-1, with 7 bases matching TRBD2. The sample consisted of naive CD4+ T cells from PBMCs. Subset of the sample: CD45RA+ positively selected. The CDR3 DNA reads TGCGCCAGCCGGCGGGAGTTAGGCTATGAGCAGTTCTTC. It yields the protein CASRRELGYEQFF.